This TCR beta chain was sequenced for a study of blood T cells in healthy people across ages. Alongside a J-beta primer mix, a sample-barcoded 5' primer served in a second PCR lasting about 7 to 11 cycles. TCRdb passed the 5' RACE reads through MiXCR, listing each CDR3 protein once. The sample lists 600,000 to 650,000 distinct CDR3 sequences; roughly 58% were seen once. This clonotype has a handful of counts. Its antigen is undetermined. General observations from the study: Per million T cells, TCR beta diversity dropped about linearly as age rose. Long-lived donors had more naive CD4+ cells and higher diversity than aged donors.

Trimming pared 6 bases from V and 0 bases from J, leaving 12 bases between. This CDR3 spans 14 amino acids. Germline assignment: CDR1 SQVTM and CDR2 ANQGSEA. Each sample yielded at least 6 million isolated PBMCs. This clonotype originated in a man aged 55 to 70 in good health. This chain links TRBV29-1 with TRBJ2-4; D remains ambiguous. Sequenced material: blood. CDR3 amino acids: CSVKPLLAKNIQYF. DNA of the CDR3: TGCAGCGTCAAGCCATTACTAGCCAAAAACATTCAGTACTTC. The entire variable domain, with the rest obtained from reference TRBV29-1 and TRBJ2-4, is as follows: SAVISQKPSRDICQRGTSLTIQCQVDSQVTMMFWYRQQPGQSLTLIATANQGSEATYESGFVIDKFPISRPNLTFSTLTVSNMSPEDSSIYLCSVKPLLAKNIQYFGAGTRLSVL.